This T cell receptor beta chain appears in the sequencing data of a study of T cell responses to AZD1222 COVID-19 vaccine. The assay was immunoSEQ multiplex PCR, and TCRdb's table has in-frame clones only and misses some. The top ten hold 1.5% to 2% of the sample, which has approximately 150,000 clones, 70% to 90% seen once. Remarks on this clone: Its cognate antigen is unknown.

Study-level points and caveats: There were mostly white British donors and more females than males, and clonal diversity was possibly underestimated.

J lost 1 base, V lost 0 bases, and 5 bases had no gene match. CDR1 and CDR2 (germline): SGHRS, YFSETQ. CDR3 length equals 16 residues. The TCR sequence derives from an adult in good health. V and J are TRBV5-1 and TRBJ1-1, with 8 bases identical to TRBD1. Specimen: peripheral blood, collected on day 0 of AZD1222 vaccination. The CDR3 DNA sequence: TGCGCCAGCAGCTTGGCGACAGGGGAATGGAACACTGAAGCTTTCTTT. This codes for CASSLATGEWNTEAFF.